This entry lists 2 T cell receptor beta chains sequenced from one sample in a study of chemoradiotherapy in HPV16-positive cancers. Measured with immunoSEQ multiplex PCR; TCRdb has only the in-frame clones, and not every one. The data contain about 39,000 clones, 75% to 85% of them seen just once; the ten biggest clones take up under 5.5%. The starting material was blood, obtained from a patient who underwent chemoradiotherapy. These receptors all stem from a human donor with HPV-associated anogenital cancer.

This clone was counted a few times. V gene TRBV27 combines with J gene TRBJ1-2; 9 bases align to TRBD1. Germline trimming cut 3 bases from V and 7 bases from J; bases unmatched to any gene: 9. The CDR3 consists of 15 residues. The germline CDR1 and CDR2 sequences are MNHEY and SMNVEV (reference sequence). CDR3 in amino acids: CASSFRGTGLAGYTF. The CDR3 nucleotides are TGTGCCAGCAGTTTCAGAGGGACAGGGTTGGCTGGCTACACCTTC.

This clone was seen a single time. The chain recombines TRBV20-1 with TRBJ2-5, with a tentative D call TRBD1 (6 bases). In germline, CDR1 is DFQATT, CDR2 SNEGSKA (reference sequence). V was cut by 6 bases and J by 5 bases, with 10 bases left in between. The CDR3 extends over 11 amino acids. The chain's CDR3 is CSARGLETQYF. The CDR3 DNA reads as TGCAGTGCCAGGGGTCTTGAGACCCAGTACTTC.